These T cell receptor beta chains were read from a single sample in a study of CD8+ T cells in alopecia areata. The protocol was immunoSEQ multiplex PCR, while the TCRdb copy is restricted to in-frame clones and leaves out a portion. The sample has over 150,000 clones; around three fifths are singletons. The sample here was CD8+ T cells sorted from blood, taken at week 24, from a patient treated with tofacitinib. These receptors were taken from a human donor with alopecia areata. CDR3s include the opening cysteine and the closing phenylalanine or tryptophan. Each record gives: V gene, clone size, J gene, D gene, CDR3 DNA, CDR3 protein. D genes are given only for firm matches. Not all rows give a size; the values are once, few, many and, for expanded clones, a class.

TRBV30,few,TRBJ2-1,TRBD2,TGTGCCTGGAGTCCAGGGAGCGGGGCCTACAATGAGCAGTTCTTC,CAWSPGSGAYNEQFF
TRBV30,.,TRBJ1-1,TRBD1,TGTGCCTGGAGCGAAGGGCAGGGGGCGGGTGAAGCTTTCTTT,CAWSEGQGAGEAFF
TRBV5-6,.,TRBJ1-5,.,TGTGCCAGCAGCTCCATCGATGACGATCAGCCCCAGCATTTT,CASSSIDDDQPQHF
TRBV5-1,.,TRBJ2-7,.,TGCGCCAGCAGCACCCAGTACGAGCAGTACTTC,CASSTQYEQYF
TRBV5-6,.,TRBJ1-1,.,TGTGCCAGCACCAGCTTTCAAAGGGCGGAGGCTTTT,CASTSFQRAEAF
TRBV27,.,TRBJ1-1,TRBD1,TGTGCCAGCAGGGAACCGGGACAGATGAACACTGAAGCTTTCTTT,CASREPGQMNTEAFF
TRBV7-2,.,TRBJ2-7,.,TGTGCCAGCAGCTCGGGCCCGACGTACGAGCAGTACTTC,CASSSGPTYEQYF
TRBV13,.,TRBJ2-7,.,TGTGCCAGCAGCACCCGGCAGGACCAACCCTACGAGCAGTACTTC,CASSTRQDQPYEQYF
TRBV15,.,TRBJ2-7,.,TGTGCCACGGATTACGGCTACGAGCAGTACTTC,CATDYGYEQYF
TRBV4-1,few,TRBJ2-3,.,TGCGCCAGCAGCCCAGGAATCGGCACAGATACGCAGTATTTT,CASSPGIGTDTQYF
TRBV30,.,TRBJ2-2,.,TGTGCCTGGAGTAACGGAGGCACCGGGGAGCTGTTTTTT,CAWSNGGTGELFF
TRBV20-1,few,TRBJ2-4,.,TGCAGTGCTAGAGAGAACATTCAGTACTTC,CSARENIQYF
TRBV2,.,TRBJ2-1,.,TGTGCCGGGCTACTAAGCTCCTACAATGAGCAGTTCTTC,CAGLLSSYNEQFF
TRBV5-1,.,TRBJ1-1,.,TGCGCCAGCAGTCCCCCGAACACTGAAGCTTTCTTT,CASSPPNTEAFF
TRBV7-9,.,TRBJ2-7,.,TGTGCCAGCAGCTTCCACGGGGTCTACGAGCAGTACTTC,CASSFHGVYEQYF
TRBV30,.,TRBJ2-5,TRBD2,TGTGCCTGGAGTGGACTAGCGGGGTCCGAGACCCAGTACTTC,CAWSGLAGSETQYF
TRBV6-5,.,TRBJ1-2,.,TGTGCCAGCAGCGAAAACCAAAGGGGTGGCTACACCTTC,CASSENQRGGYTF
TRBV7-6,.,TRBJ2-5,TRBD1,TGTGCCAGCAGCTTAGAAGTCAGGGGGCCGGAGACCCAGTACTTC,CASSLEVRGPETQYF
TRBV20-1,few,TRBJ2-4,.,TGCAGTGCATATGGGTGGGACATTCAGTACTTC,CSAYGWDIQYF
TRBV7-9,.,TRBJ1-2,.,TGTGCCAGCAGCCCGCCCTCCCGACCGATTAATAACTATGGCTACACCTTC,CASSPPSRPINNYGYTF
TRBV19,.,TRBJ2-7,.,TGTGCCAGTAGTATACGGACGGCGTACGAGCAGTACTTC,CASSIRTAYEQYF
TRBV7-9,.,TRBJ2-1,.,TGTGCCAGCGGCTCCCCATCGACCTACAATGAGCAGTTCTTC,CASGSPSTYNEQFF
TRBV30,.,TRBJ1-2,.,TGTGCTGGAGTGTTCCCCCCTTCGGCAAATGGCTACACCTTC,CAGVFPPSANGYTF
TRBV30,.,TRBJ2-2,.,TGTGCCTGGCAGATTAACACCGGGGAGCTGTTTTTT,CAWQINTGELFF
TRBV7-8,.,TRBJ2-1,TRBD1,TGTGCCAGCAGCACTGGACAGGGGGATGAGCAGTTCTTC,CASSTGQGDEQFF
TRBV7-9,.,TRBJ2-6,.,TGTGCCAGCAGCTGGAACTCTGGGGCCAACGTCCTGACTTTC,CASSWNSGANVLTF